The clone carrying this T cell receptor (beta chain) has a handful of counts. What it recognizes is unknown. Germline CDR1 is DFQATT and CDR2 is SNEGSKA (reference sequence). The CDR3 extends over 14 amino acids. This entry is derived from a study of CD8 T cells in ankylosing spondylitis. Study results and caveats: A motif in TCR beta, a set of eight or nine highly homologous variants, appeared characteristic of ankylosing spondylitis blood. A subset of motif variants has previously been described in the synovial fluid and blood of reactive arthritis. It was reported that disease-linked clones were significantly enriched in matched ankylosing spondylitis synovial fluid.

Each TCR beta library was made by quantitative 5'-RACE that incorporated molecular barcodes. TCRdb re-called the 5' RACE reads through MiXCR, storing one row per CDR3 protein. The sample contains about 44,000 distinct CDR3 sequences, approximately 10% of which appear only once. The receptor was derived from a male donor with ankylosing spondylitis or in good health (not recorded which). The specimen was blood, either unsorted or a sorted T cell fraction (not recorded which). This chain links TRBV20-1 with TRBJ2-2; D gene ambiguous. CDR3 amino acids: CSAQPWGNTGELFF. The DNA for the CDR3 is TGCAGCGCACAACCCTGGGGGAACACCGGGGAGCTGTTTTTT.